This TCR beta chain was captured by sequencing in a study of long-term antiretroviral therapy in people with HIV. Trimming cost V 8 bases and J 0 bases, with 13 bases left between them. The germline V gene has CDR1 MDHEN and CDR2 SYDVKM. The CDR3 has 15 residues. Researchers report immunoSEQ v3.0 was run at survey level. This table comes from immunoSEQ multiplex PCR, and its TCRdb copy is limited to in-frame clones, with some not included. The sample has roughly 12,000 clones; 83% are singletons. The specimen comprised unsorted PBMCs, sampled 3.4 years after starting antiretroviral therapy. The chain couples TRBV28 to TRBJ1-4, with D uncertain. The TCR was taken from a man aged 40-49 years with HIV. The CDR3: CASQELSSTNEKLFF. The CDR3 DNA reads as TGTGCCAGCCAGGAGCTGTCTTCAACTAATGAAAAACTGTTTTTT.